This T cell receptor (beta chain) was found in a study of blood T cells in healthy people across ages. A word on this clonotype: What it binds is unknown.

This CDR3 is built from 17 residues. Unmatched junction bases numbered 6, after V lost 0 bases and J lost 0 bases. CDR1 and CDR2 (germline): LGHDT, YNNKEL (reference sequence). Study-wide points: Correlation between TCR beta diversity and naive T cell percentage was strong.

About 10 milliliters was the volume of peripheral blood drawn from each donor. Next came a second PCR, run for about 7 to 12 cycles, which used a sample-barcoded 5' primer along with a J-beta primer mix. A template-switch adaptor with 12 random nucleotides tagged each cDNA molecule. Each sample yielded at least 2.5 million CDR3-containing paired-end reads. TCRdb used MiXCR to reprocess the 5' RACE reads, holding one entry per CDR3 protein. Found here are about 1.1 million distinct CDR3 sequences, less than 45% of them singletons; the top ten hold about an eighth. The receptor was derived from a young man in good health. What was sequenced was blood. The V gene is TRBV3-1, the J gene TRBJ2-3; 7 bases agree with TRBD2. CDR3: CASSQDASGPSTDTQYF. The CDR3 nucleotides are TGTGCCAGCAGCCAAGATGCTAGCGGACCTAGCACAGATACGCAGTATTTT.